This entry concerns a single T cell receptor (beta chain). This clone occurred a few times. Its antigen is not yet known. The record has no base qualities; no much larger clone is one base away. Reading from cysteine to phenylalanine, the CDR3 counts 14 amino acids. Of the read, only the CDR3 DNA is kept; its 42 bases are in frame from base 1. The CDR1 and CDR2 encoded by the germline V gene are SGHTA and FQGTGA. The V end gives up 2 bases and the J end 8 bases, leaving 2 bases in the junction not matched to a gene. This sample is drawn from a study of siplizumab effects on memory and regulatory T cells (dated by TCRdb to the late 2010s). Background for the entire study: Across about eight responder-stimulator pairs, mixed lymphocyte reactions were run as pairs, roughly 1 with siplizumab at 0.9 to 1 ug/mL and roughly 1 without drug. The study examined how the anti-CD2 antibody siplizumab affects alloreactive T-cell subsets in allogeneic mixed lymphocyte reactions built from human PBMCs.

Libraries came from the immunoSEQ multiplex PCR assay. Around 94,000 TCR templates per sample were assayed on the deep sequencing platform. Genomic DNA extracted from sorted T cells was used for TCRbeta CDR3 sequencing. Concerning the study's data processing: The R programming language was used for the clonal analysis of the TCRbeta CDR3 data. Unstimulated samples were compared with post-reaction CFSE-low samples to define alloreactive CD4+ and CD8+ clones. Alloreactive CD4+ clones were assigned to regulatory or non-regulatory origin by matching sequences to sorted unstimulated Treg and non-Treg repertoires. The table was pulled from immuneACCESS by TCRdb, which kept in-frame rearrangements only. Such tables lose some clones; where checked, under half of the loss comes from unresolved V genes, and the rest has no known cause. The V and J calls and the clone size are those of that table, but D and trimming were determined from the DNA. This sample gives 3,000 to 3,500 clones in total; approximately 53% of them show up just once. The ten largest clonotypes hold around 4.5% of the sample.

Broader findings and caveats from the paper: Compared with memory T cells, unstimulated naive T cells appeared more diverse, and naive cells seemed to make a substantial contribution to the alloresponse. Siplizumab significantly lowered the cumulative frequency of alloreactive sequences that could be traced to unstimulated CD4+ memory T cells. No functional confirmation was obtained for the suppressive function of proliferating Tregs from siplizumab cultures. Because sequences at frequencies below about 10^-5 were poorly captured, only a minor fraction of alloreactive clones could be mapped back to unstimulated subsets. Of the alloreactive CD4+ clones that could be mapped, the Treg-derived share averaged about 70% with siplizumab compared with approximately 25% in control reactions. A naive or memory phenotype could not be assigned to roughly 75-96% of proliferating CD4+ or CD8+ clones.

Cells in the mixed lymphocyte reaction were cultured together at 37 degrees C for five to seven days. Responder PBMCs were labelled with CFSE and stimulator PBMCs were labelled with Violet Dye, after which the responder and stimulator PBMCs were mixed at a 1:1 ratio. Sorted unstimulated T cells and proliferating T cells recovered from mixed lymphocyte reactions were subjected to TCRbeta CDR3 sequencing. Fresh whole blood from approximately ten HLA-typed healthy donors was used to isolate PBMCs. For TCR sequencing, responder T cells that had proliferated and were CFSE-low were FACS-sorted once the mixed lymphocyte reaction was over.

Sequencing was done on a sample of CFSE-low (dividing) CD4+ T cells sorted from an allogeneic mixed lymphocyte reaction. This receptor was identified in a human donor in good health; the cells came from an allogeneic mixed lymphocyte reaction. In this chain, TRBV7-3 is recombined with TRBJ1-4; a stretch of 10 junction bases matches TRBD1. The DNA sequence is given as TGTGCCAGCAGCTTAGGGACAGGGGTCGAAAAACTGTTTTTT. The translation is CASSLGTGVEKLFF.